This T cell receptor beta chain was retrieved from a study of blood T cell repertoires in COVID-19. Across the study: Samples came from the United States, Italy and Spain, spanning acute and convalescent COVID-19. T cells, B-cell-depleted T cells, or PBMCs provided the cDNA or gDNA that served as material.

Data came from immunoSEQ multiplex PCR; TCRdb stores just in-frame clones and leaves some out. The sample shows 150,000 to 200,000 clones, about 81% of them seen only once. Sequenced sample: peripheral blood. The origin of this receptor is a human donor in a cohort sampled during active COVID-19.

The CDR3 spells CASSLVSRSGANVLTF. The CDR3 bases are TGTGCCAGCAGCTTGGTCAGTCGCTCTGGGGCCAACGTCCTGACTTTC. The chain links TRBV7-9 to TRBJ2-6; no clear D gene. The ends were cut back, 3 bases at V and 0 bases at J, with 9 bases in the middle. The CDR3 extends over 16 amino acids. Per the germline V gene, CDR1 is SEHNR and CDR2 is FQNEAQ (reference sequence). The whole variable domain, filled in from reference TRBV7-9 and TRBJ2-6, reads DTGVSQNPRHKITKRGQNVTFRCDPISEHNRLYWYRQTLGQGPEFLTYFQNEAQLEKSRLLSDRFSAERPKGSFSTLEIQRTEQGDSAMYLCASSLVSRSGANVLTFGAGSRLTVL.